Shown below are 7 T cell receptor beta chains from a single sample sequenced in a study of shared clonotypes between healthy human individuals. Selected positively for CCR7 and CD45RO-negative, naive CD8 cells excluded terminally differentiated effector memory CD45RA+ cells. Sequenced by immunoSEQ multiplex PCR; TCRdb stores in-frame clones only, minus some. The sample lists 1.5 million to 2.5 million clones, about 95% occurring once. The specimen sequenced was naive CD8+ T cells sorted from blood. These receptors originate from a man younger than 30 in good health.

The J gene is TRBJ2-3, the V gene TRBV6-5; D gene unclear. CDR1 is MNHEY, CDR2 SVGAGI, per germline. Trimming took 2 bases from V and 3 from J, leaving 9 bases between them. The CDR3 totals 14 residues. The DNA of the CDR3 is TGTGCCAGCAGTTACCGGGTCCCTACAGATACGCAGTATTTT. Amino acids: CASSYRVPTDTQYF.

The chain couples TRBV5-4 to TRBJ2-7, with D perhaps TRBD1 or TRBD2 (6 bases each). The germline V and J ends were trimmed by 2 bases and 2 bases, with 11 bases remaining between them. CDR1 and CDR2 from the germline V gene are SGHNT and YYREEE (reference sequence). This CDR3 region has 14 residues. CDR3 amino acids: CASSFKGGTYEQYF. The DNA of the CDR3 is TGTGCCAGCAGCTTCAAAGGGGGGACCTACGAGCAGTACTTC. Based on the CDR3 plus reference TRBV5-4 and TRBJ2-7, the full variable domain is ETGVTQSPTHLIKTRGQQVTLRCSSQSGHNTVSWYQQALGQGPQFIFQYYREEENGRGNFPPRFSGLQFPNYSSELNVNALELDDSALYLCASSFKGGTYEQYFGPGTRLTVT.

The rearrangement links TRBV2 to TRBJ2-1; 9 bases align to TRBD2. Trimming at V came to 7 bases and at J to 0 bases, leaving 7 bases not matched to a gene. CDR3 length: 16 amino acids. The germline V gene has CDR1 SNHLY and CDR2 FYNNEI. The CDR3 DNA reads as TGTGCCAGCACCCGACTAGCGGAAAGCTCCTACAATGAGCAGTTCTTC. Its translation: CASTRLAESSYNEQFF.

The chain carries TRBV25-1 and TRBJ1-5, with D perhaps TRBD1 (6 bases). This CDR3 region has 15 residues. In germline, CDR1 is MGHDK, CDR2 SYGVNS. Deletions cut 4 bases from V and 0 bases from J, with 10 bases between. CDR3 region: CASSGRGYSNQPQHF. CDR3 coding DNA: TGTGCCAGCAGTGGCAGGGGATATAGCAATCAGCCCCAGCATTTT.

The V and J genes are TRBV7-6 and TRBJ2-7; D is possibly TRBD1 (6 bases). This CDR3 spans 13 amino acids. V lost 3 bases, J lost 4 bases, and 10 bases lay in between. Per the germline V gene, CDR1 is SGHVS and CDR2 is FNYEAQ. CDR3 nucleotides: TGTGCCAGCAGCTTTGGGACAATTTACGAGCAGTACTTC. This translates into CASSFGTIYEQYF.

Worth noting for this clone: This CDR3 is also generated by other DNA sequences in the sample. This rearrangement joins TRBV27 to TRBJ2-7; no definite D call. Germline-derived CDR1 and CDR2 are MNHEY and SMNVEV (reference sequence). The CDR3 runs 13 residues. Trimming removed 5 bases from V and 2 bases from J, with 10 bases in between. The chain's CDR3 is CASSPGRTYEQYF. DNA of the CDR3: TGTGCCAGCAGTCCAGGACGGACCTACGAGCAGTACTTC.

The rearrangement joins TRBV28 to TRBJ2-5, with TRBD1 matching 8 bases. The V and J ends lost 3 bases and 9 bases, in that order; junction bases with no gene match: 12. The CDR3 loop spans 15 amino acids. Germline V gene lookup returns CDR1 MDHEN and CDR2 SYDVKM. For the CDR3, the DNA is TGTGCCAGCAGTTTGATACCTTCCCTACAGGGGGCCCAGTACTTC. It specifies CASSLIPSLQGAQYF. The variable domain in full, with the rest retrieved from reference TRBV28 and TRBJ2-5, is DVKVTQSSRYLVKRTGEKVFLECVQDMDHENMFWYRQDPGLGLRLIYFSYDVKMKEKGDIPEGYSVSREKKERFSLILESASTNQTSMYLCASSLIPSLQGAQYFGPGTRLLVL.